Shown below are 5 T cell receptor beta chains from a single sample sequenced in a study of T cell responses to AZD1222 COVID-19 vaccine. Profiling relied on immunoSEQ multiplex PCR, and the TCRdb table lists in-frame clones only, not all of them. Counted here are some 97,000 clones, 88% occurring once; the ten biggest clones make up more than 1.5%. The source was peripheral blood, collected on day 0 of AZD1222 vaccination. The receptors stem from an adult in good health.

This clone has just a few counts. The chain combines TRBV6-2 or TRBV6-3 with TRBJ2-5; D perhaps matches TRBD2 (6 bases). The CDR3 runs to 15 residues. Germline CDR1 MNHEY, CDR2 SVGEGT. Trimming took 6 bases from V and 5 from J, leaving 19 bases between them. Here the CDR3 reads CASSSSLAPGETQYF. In nucleotides, the CDR3 is TGTGCCAGCAGCTCATCACTAGCCCCCGGGGAGACCCAGTACTTC.

This clone is a singleton in its sample. This CDR3 is CTSSQDGGVDGYTF. Written as DNA, the CDR3 is TGCACCAGCAGCCAAGATGGAGGGGTGGATGGCTACACCTTC. The chain has TRBV1 and TRBJ1-2. TRBV1 is recorded as a pseudogene. This CDR3 region has 14 residues.

The gene calls are TRBV16 and TRBJ1-5; D unclear. CDR3 size: 15 residues. Germline loops: CDR1 KGHSY, CDR2 FQNENV. V shed 4 bases and J shed 0 bases, with 10 bases lying between them. CDR3 DNA sequence: TGTGCCAGCAGCCGGGATGGCGATAGCAATCAGCCCCAGCATTTT. This translates into CASSRDGDSNQPQHF.

The V and J genes are TRBV6-4 and TRBJ2-3; TRBD2 matches at 8 bases. V was pared by 0 bases and J by 2 bases, with 4 bases of the junction left unmatched. CDR1 is MRHNA and CDR2 is SNTAGT in the germline V gene. There are 16 residues in the CDR3. The chain's CDR3 is CASSDSPGGPTDTQYF. As DNA, the CDR3 is TGTGCCAGCAGTGACTCTCCGGGAGGGCCCACAGATACGCAGTATTTT.

The genes are TRBV11-3 and TRBJ2-3; 7 bases line up with TRBD1. The germline V gene encodes CDR1 SGHNT and CDR2 YENEEA. This CDR3 spans 15 amino acids. V shed 5 bases, J shed 2 bases, and the junction held 7 bases outside the gene matches. CDR3 in DNA: TGTGCCAGCAGCCACCGGGACAGAGACACAGATACGCAGTATTTT. Protein product: CASSHRDRDTDTQYF. The complete variable domain, with remaining parts taken from reference TRBV11-3 and TRBJ2-3, reads EAGVVQSPRYKIIEKKQPVAFWCNPISGHNTLYWYLQNLGQGPELLIRYENEEAVDDSQLPKDRFSAERLKGVDSTLKIQPAELGDSAVYLCASSHRDRDTDTQYFGPGTRLTVL.